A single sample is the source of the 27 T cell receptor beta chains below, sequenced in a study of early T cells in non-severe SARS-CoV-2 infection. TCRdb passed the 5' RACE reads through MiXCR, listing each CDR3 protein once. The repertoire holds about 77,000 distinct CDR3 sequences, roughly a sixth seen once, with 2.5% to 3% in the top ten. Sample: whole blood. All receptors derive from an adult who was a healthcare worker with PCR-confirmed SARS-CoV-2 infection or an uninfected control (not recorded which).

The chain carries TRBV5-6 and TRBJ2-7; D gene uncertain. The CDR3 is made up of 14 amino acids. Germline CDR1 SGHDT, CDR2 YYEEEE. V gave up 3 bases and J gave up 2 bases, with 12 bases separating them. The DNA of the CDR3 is TGTGCCAGCAGCTCAAGGCCGGCAGCCTACGAGCAGTACTTC. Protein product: CASSSRPAAYEQYF.

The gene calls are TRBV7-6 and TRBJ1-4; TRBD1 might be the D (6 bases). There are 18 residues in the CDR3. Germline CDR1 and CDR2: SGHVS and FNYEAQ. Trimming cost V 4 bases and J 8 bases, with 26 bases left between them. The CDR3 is CASSSQPGTPLQGEKLFF. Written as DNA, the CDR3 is TGTGCCAGCAGCTCTCAACCCGGGACACCCCTCCAGGGCGAAAAACTGTTTTTT.

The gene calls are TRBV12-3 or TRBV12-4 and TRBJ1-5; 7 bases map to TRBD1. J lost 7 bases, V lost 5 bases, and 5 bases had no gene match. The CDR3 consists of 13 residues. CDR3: CASSPDREQPQHF. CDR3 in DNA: TGTGCCAGCAGTCCCGACAGGGAACAGCCCCAGCATTTT.

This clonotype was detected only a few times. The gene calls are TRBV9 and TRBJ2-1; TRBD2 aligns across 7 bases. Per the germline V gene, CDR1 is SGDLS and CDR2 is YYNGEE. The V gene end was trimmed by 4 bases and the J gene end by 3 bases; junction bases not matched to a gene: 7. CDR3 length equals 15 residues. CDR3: CASSPYGGDYNEQFF. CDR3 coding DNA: TGTGCCAGCAGCCCCTATGGGGGGGACTACAATGAGCAGTTCTTC.

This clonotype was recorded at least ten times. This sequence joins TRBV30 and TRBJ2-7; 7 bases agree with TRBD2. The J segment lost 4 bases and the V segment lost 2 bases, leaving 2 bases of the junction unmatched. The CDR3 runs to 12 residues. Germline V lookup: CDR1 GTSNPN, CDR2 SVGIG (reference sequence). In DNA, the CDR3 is TGTGCCTGGAGTCCTAGCGGTTACGAGCAGTACTTC. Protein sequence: CAWSPSGYEQYF.

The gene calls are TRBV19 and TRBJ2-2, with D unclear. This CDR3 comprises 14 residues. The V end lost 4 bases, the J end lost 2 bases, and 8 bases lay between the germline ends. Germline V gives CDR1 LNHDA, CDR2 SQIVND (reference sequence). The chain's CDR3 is CASSTRANTGELFF. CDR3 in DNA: TGTGCCAGTAGTACCCGAGCCAACACCGGGGAGCTGTTTTTT.

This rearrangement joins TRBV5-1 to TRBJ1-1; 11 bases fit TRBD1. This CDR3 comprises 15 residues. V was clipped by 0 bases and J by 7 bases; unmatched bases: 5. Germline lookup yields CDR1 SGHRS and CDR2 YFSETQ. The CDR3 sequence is CASSLEGQGVVEAFF. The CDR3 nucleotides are TGCGCCAGCAGCTTGGAGGGACAGGGGGTCGTTGAAGCTTTCTTT.

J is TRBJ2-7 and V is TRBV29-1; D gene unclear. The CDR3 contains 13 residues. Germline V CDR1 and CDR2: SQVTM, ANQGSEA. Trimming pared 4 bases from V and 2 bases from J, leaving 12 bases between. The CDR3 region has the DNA TGCAGCGTTGCCAGTGGGGAAACCTACGAGCAGTACTTC. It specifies CSVASGETYEQYF.

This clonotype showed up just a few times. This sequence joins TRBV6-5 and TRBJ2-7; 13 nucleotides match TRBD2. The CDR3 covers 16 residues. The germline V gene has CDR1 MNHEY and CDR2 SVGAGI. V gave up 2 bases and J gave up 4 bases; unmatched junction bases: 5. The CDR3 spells CASSYTGLAGEYEQYF. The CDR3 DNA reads TGTGCCAGCAGTTACACCGGACTAGCGGGAGAGTACGAGCAGTACTTC.

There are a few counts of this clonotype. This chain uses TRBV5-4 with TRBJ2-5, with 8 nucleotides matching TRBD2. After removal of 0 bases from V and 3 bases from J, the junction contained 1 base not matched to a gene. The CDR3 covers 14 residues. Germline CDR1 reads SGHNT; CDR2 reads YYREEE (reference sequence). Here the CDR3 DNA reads TGTGCCAGCAGCTTGGCGGGGGGGAAAGAGACCCAGTACTTC. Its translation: CASSLAGGKETQYF. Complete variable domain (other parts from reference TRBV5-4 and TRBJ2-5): ETGVTQSPTHLIKTRGQQVTLRCSSQSGHNTVSWYQQALGQGPQFIFQYYREEENGRGNFPPRFSGLQFPNYSSELNVNALELDDSALYLCASSLAGGKETQYFGPGTRLLVL.

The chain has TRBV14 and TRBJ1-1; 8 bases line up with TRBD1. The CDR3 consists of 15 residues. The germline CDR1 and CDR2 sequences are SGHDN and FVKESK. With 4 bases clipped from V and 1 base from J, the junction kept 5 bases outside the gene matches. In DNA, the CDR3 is TGTGCCAGCAGCCTGGGACAGGCGTCGAACACTGAAGCTTTCTTT. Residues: CASSLGQASNTEAFF.

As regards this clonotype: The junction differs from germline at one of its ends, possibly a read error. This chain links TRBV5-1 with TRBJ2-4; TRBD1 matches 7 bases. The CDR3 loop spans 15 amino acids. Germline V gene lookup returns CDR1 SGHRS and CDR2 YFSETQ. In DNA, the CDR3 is TGCGTCAGCGGAGTAGGGGGCGTCGGCAAAAACATTCAGTACTTC. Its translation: CVSGVGGVGKNIQYF.

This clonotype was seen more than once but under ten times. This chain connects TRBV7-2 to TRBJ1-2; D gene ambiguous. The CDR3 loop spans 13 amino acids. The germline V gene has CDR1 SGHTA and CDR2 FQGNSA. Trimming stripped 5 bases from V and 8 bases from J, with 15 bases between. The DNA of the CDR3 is TGTGCCAGCAGCCTACCTCGGGAGGAAGGCTACACCTTC. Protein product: CASSLPREEGYTF.

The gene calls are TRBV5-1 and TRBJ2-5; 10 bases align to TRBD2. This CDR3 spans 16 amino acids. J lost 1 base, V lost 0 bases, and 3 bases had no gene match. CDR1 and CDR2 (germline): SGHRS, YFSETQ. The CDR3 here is CASSLGASGGQETQYF. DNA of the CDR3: TGCGCCAGCAGCTTGGGGGCTAGCGGGGGCCAAGAGACCCAGTACTTC.

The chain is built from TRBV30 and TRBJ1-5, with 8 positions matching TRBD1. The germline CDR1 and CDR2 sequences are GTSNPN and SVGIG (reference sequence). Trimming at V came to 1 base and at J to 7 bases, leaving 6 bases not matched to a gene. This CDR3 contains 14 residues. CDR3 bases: TGTGCCTGGAGTGCGCAGGGGGCAGGGCAGCCCCAGCATTTT. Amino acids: CAWSAQGAGQPQHF. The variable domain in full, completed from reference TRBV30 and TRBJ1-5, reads SQTIHQWPATLVQPVGSPLSLECTVEGTSNPNLYWYRQAAGRGLQLLFYSVGIGQISSEVPQNLSASRPQDRQFILSSKKLLLSDSGFYLCAWSAQGAGQPQHFGDGTRLSIL.

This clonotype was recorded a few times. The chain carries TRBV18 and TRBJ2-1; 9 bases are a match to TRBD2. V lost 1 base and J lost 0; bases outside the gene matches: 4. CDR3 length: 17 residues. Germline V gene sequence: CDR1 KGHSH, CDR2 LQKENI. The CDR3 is CASSPLAGGSSYNEQFF. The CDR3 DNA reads TGTGCCAGCTCACCACTTGCGGGGGGGAGCTCCTACAATGAGCAGTTCTTC.

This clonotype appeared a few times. The CDR3 is CASSQDRLATYEQYF. The CDR3 coding sequence is TGTGCCAGCAGCCAAGATCGGCTAGCGACCTACGAGCAGTACTTC. The V and J genes are TRBV3-1 and TRBJ2-7, with D tentatively TRBD2 (6 bases). The CDR3 sequence is 15 residues long. The V gene's germline CDR1 is LGHDT and CDR2 YNNKEL (reference sequence). V gave up 0 bases and J gave up 2 bases, with 11 bases separating them.

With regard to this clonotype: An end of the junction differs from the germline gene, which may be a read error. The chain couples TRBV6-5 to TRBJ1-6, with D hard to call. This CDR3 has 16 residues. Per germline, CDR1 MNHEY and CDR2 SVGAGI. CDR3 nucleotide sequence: TGTGCCAGCTGTTACTCCGGATGGAATTCCAATTCACCCCTCCACTTT. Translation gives CASCYSGWNSNSPLHF.

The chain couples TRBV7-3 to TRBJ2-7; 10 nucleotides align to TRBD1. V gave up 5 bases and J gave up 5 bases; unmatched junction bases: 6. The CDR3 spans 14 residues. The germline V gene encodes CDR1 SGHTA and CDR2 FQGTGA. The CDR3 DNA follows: TGTGCCAGCAGCAAGGGACAGGGGTCGGACGAGCAGTACTTC. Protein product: CASSKGQGSDEQYF.

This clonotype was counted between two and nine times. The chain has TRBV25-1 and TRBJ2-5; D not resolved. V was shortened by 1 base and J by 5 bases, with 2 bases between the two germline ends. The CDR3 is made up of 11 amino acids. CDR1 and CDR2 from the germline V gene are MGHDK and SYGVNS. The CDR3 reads CASSESETQYF. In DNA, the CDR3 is TGTGCCAGCAGTGAATCTGAGACCCAGTACTTC. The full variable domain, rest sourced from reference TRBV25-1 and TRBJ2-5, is EADIYQTPRYLVIGTGKKITLECSQTMGHDKMYWYQQDPGMELHLIHYSYGVNSTEKGDLSSESTVSRIRTEHFPLTLESARPSHTSQYLCASSESETQYFGPGTRLLVL.

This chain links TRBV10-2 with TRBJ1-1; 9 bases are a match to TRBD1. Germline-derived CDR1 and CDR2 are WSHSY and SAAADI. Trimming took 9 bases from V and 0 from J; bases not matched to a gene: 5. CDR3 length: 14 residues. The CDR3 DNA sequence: TGCGCCAGTGAGGACAGGGGTATGAACACTGAAGCTTTCTTT. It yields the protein CASEDRGMNTEAFF.

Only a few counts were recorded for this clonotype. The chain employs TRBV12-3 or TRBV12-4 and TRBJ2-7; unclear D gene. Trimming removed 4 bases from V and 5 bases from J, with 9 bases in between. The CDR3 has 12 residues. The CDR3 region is CASSSDRNEQYF. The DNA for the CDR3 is TGTGCCAGCAGTTCGGACCGGAACGAGCAGTACTTC.

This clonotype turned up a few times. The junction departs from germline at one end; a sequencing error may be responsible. The CDR3 nucleotides read TGTGCCAGCAGTTTAGTTGCCGGTGCCAATTCACCCCTCCATTTT. Protein: CASSLVAGANSPLHF. The chain recombines TRBV12-3 or TRBV12-4 with TRBJ1-6; D unresolved. The CDR3 has 15 amino acids.

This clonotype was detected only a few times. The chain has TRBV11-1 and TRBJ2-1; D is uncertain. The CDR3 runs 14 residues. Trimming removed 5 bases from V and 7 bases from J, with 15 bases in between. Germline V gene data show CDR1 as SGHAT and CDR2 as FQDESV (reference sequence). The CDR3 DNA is TGTGCCAGCAGCCCCCGGGCCCGAGTAAATGAGCAGTTCTTC. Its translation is CASSPRARVNEQFF.

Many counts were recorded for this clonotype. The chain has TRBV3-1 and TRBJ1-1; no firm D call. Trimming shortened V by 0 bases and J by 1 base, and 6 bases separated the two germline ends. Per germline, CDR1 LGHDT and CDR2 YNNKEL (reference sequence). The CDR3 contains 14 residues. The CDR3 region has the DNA TGTGCCAGCAGCCAAGATGTCAGGAACACTGAAGCTTTCTTT. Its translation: CASSQDVRNTEAFF.

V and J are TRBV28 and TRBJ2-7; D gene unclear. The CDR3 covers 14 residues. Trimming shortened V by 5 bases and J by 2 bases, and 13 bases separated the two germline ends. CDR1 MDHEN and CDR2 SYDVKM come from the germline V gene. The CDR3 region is CASSPSPPPYEQYF. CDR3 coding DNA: TGTGCCAGCAGTCCTAGTCCCCCCCCCTACGAGCAGTACTTC.

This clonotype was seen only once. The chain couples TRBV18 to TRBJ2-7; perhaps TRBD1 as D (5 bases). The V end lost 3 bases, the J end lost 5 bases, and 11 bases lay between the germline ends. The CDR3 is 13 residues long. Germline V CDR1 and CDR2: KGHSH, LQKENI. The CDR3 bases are TGTGCCAGCTCACCCGGACACGCTGACGAGCAGTACTTC. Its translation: CASSPGHADEQYF.